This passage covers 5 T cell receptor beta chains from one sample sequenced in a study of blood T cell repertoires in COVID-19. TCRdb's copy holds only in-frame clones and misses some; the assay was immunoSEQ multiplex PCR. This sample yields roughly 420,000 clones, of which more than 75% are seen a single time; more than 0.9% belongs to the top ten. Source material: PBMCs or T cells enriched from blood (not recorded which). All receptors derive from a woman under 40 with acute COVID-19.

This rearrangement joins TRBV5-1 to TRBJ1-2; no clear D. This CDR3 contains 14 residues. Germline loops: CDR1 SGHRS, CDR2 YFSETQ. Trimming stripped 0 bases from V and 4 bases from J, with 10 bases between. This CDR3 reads CASSLGPSGYGYTF. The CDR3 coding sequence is TGCGCCAGCAGCTTGGGGCCCAGCGGCTATGGCTACACCTTC.

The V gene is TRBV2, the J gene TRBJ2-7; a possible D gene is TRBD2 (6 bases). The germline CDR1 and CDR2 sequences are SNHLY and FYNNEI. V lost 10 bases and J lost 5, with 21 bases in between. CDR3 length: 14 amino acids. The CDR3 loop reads CATKRTTLPDEQYF. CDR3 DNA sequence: TGTGCCACCAAGCGGACTACTCTTCCGGACGAGCAGTACTTC.

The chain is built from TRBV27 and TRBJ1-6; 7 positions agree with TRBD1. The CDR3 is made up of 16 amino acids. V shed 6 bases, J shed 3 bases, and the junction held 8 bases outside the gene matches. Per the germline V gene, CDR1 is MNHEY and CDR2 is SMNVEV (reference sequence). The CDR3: CASSLTGLDYNSPLHF. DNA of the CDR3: TGTGCCAGCAGCCTGACAGGGTTAGACTATAATTCACCCCTCCACTTT.

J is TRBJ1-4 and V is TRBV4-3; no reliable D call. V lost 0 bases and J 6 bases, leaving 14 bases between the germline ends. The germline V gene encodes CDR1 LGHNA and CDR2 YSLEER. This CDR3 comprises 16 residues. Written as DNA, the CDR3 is TGCGCCAGCAGCCAAGATTCGGCCCCCGGGGATGAAAAACTGTTTTTT. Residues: CASSQDSAPGDEKLFF.

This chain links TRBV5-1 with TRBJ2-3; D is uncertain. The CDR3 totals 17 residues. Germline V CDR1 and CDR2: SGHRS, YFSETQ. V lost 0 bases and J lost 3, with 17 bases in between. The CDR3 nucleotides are TGCGCCAGCAGCTTGGAGCCCCCGAGTCTAATGACAGATACGCAGTATTTT. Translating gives CASSLEPPSLMTDTQYF.